This TCR beta chain appears in the sequencing data of a study of blood T cell repertoires in COVID-19. Using immunoSEQ multiplex PCR, the repertoire was profiled, and TCRdb retains in-frame clones only, with some absent. Counted here are some 250,000 clones, 70% to 90% occurring once; the ten biggest clones make up 1.5% to 2%. Trimming removed 5 bases from V and 2 bases from J, with 9 bases in between. From germline, CDR1 is SGHVS and CDR2 FQNEAQ. This CDR3 is built from 14 residues. Cohorts were determined from participant-reported clinical history. In this sample, this clone turned up once. The clonotype was recovered from a woman in her 50s who had recovered from COVID-19. This chain connects TRBV7-8 to TRBJ1-4; D is undetermined. The specimen sequenced was PBMCs or T cells enriched from blood (not recorded which). This chain's CDR3 is CASSPSRTNEKLFF. For the CDR3, the DNA is TGTGCCAGCAGCCCAAGTCGGACTAATGAAAAACTGTTTTTT.